These 26 T cell receptor beta chains originate from one sample sequenced in a study of T cells in Graves' hyperthyroidism and ophthalmopathy. Amplification targeted TCR beta CDR3 regions from RNA transcripts. RT-PCR in the first round (using the HTBI primer set) targeted the TCR CDR3. In TCRdb, the multiplex PCR reads were re-called with MiXCR into one record per CDR3 protein. The sample lists some 500,000 distinct CDR3 sequences; around 14% were seen once. Material for sequencing was blood. The receptors stem from a woman aged 18-29 years with Graves' hyperthyroidism.

This clonotype has ten or more counts. This chain connects TRBV12-3 or TRBV12-4 to TRBJ1-4; a possible D gene is TRBD1 (6 bases). Trimming pared 7 bases from V and 8 bases from J, leaving 17 bases between. This CDR3 is 14 amino acids long. The CDR3 region is CASTKGGGGEKLFF. The CDR3 bases are TGTGCCAGCACCAAAGGGGGGGGTGGGGAAAAACTGTTTTTT.

This clonotype was seen repeatedly, ten times or more. The gene calls are TRBV5-1 and TRBJ2-7; a weak D match, TRBD1 (5 bases). The germline gives CDR1 SGHRS, CDR2 YFSETQ. This CDR3 is built from 12 residues. V lost 0 bases and J lost 5, with 6 bases in between. The CDR3 bases are TGCGCCAGCAGCTTGGAAGGGGACGAGCAGTACTTC. Protein sequence: CASSLEGDEQYF.

Ten or more counts support this clonotype. The rearrangement joins TRBV6-1 to TRBJ2-5, with 9 bases aligning to TRBD1. J was trimmed by 6 bases and V by 5 bases; bases with no gene match: 7. Germline CDR1 MNHNS, CDR2 SASEGT. The CDR3 loop spans 14 amino acids. The CDR3 loop reads CASSLPTGGKTQYF. The CDR3 DNA follows: TGTGCCAGCAGTCTACCGACAGGGGGGAAGACCCAGTACTTC.

In its sample, this clonotype was seen a few times. The V gene is TRBV18, the J gene TRBJ1-1; the D gene is possibly TRBD1 (5 bases). Trimming stripped 2 bases from V and 4 bases from J, with 14 bases between. This CDR3 has 15 amino acids. CDR1 and CDR2 from the germline V gene are KGHSH and LQKENI. CDR3 amino acids: CASSPEVAGSTEAFF. DNA of the CDR3: TGTGCCAGCTCACCAGAGGTTGCAGGGTCCACTGAAGCTTTCTTT.

The chain employs TRBV11-2 and TRBJ1-1, with D possibly matching TRBD1 (5 bases). This CDR3 has 13 amino acids. Germline CDR1 reads SGHAT; CDR2 reads FQNNGV. V gave up 0 bases and J gave up 10 bases, with 12 bases separating them. The CDR3: CASSLDWGSGAFF. The CDR3, as DNA: TGTGCCAGCAGCTTAGATTGGGGGAGTGGAGCTTTCTTT.

This clonotype was counted a few times. The genes are TRBV6-1 and TRBJ2-3; 7 bases fit TRBD2. CDR1 MNHNS and CDR2 SASEGT come from the germline V gene. This CDR3 is built from 17 residues. J lost 1 base, V lost 2 bases, and 9 bases had no gene match. Written as DNA, the CDR3 is TGTGCCAGCAGTGAACGAAGCGGGACTCGAGGCACAGATACGCAGTATTTT. It codes for CASSERSGTRGTDTQYF.

This clonotype was seen a few times. The chain recombines TRBV7-3 with TRBJ1-1; 9 bases are a match to TRBD1. Unmatched junction bases numbered 6, after V lost 5 bases and J lost 8 bases. This CDR3 comprises 13 residues. The germline gives CDR1 SGHTA, CDR2 FQGTGA. The chain's CDR3 is CASSGQGQGEAFF. CDR3 nucleotides: TGTGCCAGCAGCGGCCAGGGACAGGGCGAAGCTTTCTTT.

The table lists this clonotype with many counts. The chain has TRBV2 and TRBJ2-6, with D unresolved. Germline V gene data show CDR1 as SNHLY and CDR2 as FYNNEI. V was cut by 3 bases and J by 0 bases, with 9 bases left in between. There are 16 residues in the CDR3. The chain's CDR3 is CASSEQAASGANVLTF. In DNA form, the CDR3 reads TGTGCCAGCAGTGAGCAGGCAGCCTCTGGGGCCAACGTCCTGACTTTC.

Many counts were recorded for this clonotype. The chain links TRBV29-1 to TRBJ1-1; TRBD1 matches 7 bases. Germline CDR1 SQVTM, CDR2 ANQGSEA. The CDR3 sequence is 12 residues long. J lost 4 bases, V lost 7 bases, and 6 bases had no gene match. CDR3 sequence (DNA): TGCAGCGCCAGACAGGGAGTCACTGAAGCTTTCTTT. As protein: CSARQGVTEAFF. Based on the CDR3 plus reference TRBV29-1 and TRBJ1-1, the full variable domain is SAVISQKPSRDICQRGTSLTIQCQVDSQVTMMFWYRQQPGQSLTLIATANQGSEATYESGFVIDKFPISRPNLTFSTLTVSNMSPEDSSIYLCSARQGVTEAFFGQGTRLTVV.

The genes are TRBV19 and TRBJ1-2; TRBD1 aligns across 8 bases. With V trimmed by 0 bases and J by 7 bases, 10 bases remained unmatched. Germline-derived CDR1 and CDR2 are LNHDA and SQIVND (reference sequence). The CDR3 is 16 residues long. This CDR3 is CASSIDPSTGGPGYTF. DNA of the CDR3: TGTGCCAGTAGTATAGATCCGTCAACAGGGGGACCTGGCTACACCTTC.

This clonotype was observed many times. The V and J genes are TRBV20-1 and TRBJ1-2; 9 bases match TRBD1. The CDR3 extends over 13 amino acids. The trim removed 8 bases at V and 7 bases at J, leaving 11 bases unmatched. Per germline, CDR1 DFQATT and CDR2 SNEGSKA (reference sequence). The CDR3 protein is CSSGTGFSGGYTF. The DNA for the CDR3 is TGCAGTTCCGGGACAGGGTTTTCAGGTGGCTACACCTTC.

The chain joins TRBV14 to TRBJ2-7; TRBD2 might be the D (5 bases). V was trimmed by 0 bases and J by 3 bases, leaving 9 bases between them. The CDR3 length is 14 residues. From germline, CDR1 is SGHDN and CDR2 FVKESK. This chain's CDR3 is CASSQEVAGYEQYF. CDR3 DNA: TGTGCCAGCAGCCAAGAAGTTGCGGGCTACGAGCAGTACTTC.

This clonotype was recorded a few times. This chain uses TRBV7-2 with TRBJ2-1; 11 bases fit TRBD2. The V and J ends lost 4 bases and 6 bases, in that order; junction bases with no gene match: 8. The length of the CDR3 is 16 residues. Germline CDR1 reads SGHTA; CDR2 reads FQGNSA. CDR3 loop: CASSSPTSGRPNEQFF. The DNA of the CDR3 is TGTGCCAGCAGCTCGCCCACTAGCGGGAGACCCAATGAGCAGTTCTTC.

This clonotype was seen more than once but under ten times. The chain is built from TRBV20-1 and TRBJ1-1; 10 bases line up with TRBD1. The CDR3 loop spans 13 amino acids. CDR1 is DFQATT, CDR2 SNEGSKA, per germline (reference sequence). V shed 8 bases, J shed 7 bases, and the junction held 10 bases outside the gene matches. For the CDR3, the DNA is TGCAGTTCCCCGGGACAGGGGAGGGTTGAAGCTTTCTTT. Translating gives CSSPGQGRVEAFF.

This clonotype came up many times. CDR3 DNA sequence: TGTGCCAGCTCGCCTACTAGCGGGAGACACACCGGGGAGCTGTTTTTT. This gives the protein CASSPTSGRHTGELFF. The rearrangement links TRBV18 to TRBJ2-2; 11 bases match TRBD2. Germline V gene lookup returns CDR1 KGHSH and CDR2 LQKENI. V lost 6 bases to trimming and J lost 3 bases; unmatched junction nucleotides: 6. The CDR3 loop spans 16 amino acids.

This clonotype was recorded many times. The chain links TRBV12-5 to TRBJ2-1; the match to TRBD2 covers 12 bases. This CDR3 has 17 residues. The germline gives CDR1 LGHNT, CDR2 FRNRAP. V shed 6 bases, J shed 5 bases, and the junction held 11 bases outside the gene matches. Written as DNA, the CDR3 is TGTGCTAGTGGCCTGACTAGCGGGAGTGGTGGAAACAATGAGCAGTTCTTC. The encoded protein is CASGLTSGSGGNNEQFF.

This clonotype was seen many times. The chain employs TRBV6-2 or TRBV6-3 and TRBJ2-1; 8 nucleotides agree with TRBD2. CDR1 is MNHEY and CDR2 is SVGEGT in the germline V gene. Trimming at V came to 7 bases and at J to 6 bases, leaving 17 bases not matched to a gene. The CDR3 sequence is 17 residues long. The DNA for the CDR3 is TGTGCCAGCATGGACGAAGCGGGAGTTGGGGTACGCAATGAGCAGTTCTTC. This gives the protein CASMDEAGVGVRNEQFF.

The table lists this clonotype with many counts. The rearrangement joins TRBV5-1 to TRBJ1-2; 7 nucleotides line up with TRBD1. V lost 1 base, J lost 6 bases, and 9 bases stayed unmatched. Germline values: CDR1 SGHRS, CDR2 YFSETQ. The CDR3 length is 15 residues. The CDR3 nucleotides are TGCGCCAGCAGCTTGTACCGTCGGGACAGTGATGGCTACACCTTC. It translates to CASSLYRRDSDGYTF.

This clonotype was detected ten times or more. The genes are TRBV13 and TRBJ2-7; TRBD2 might be the D (5 bases). Between the trimmed V and J ends, which lost 1 base and 2 bases, there was a span of 21 bases. The CDR3 totals 18 residues. Germline CDR1 reads PRHDT; CDR2 reads FYEKMQ (reference sequence). The CDR3 loop is CASSLVIPAGGPTYEQYF. The CDR3 DNA reads as TGTGCCAGCAGCTTAGTTATCCCCGCAGGCGGGCCAACCTACGAGCAGTACTTC.

The sample holds many counts of this clonotype. The chain couples TRBV24-1 to TRBJ1-2; 8 bases match TRBD1. V lost 2 bases to trimming and J lost 6 bases; unmatched junction nucleotides: 10. Germline assignment: CDR1 KGHDR and CDR2 SFDVKD. This CDR3 comprises 16 residues. The chain's CDR3 is CATSDSARTGWNGYTF. CDR3 coding DNA: TGTGCCACCAGTGATTCTGCGCGGACAGGGTGGAATGGCTACACCTTC.

This clonotype was seen many times. This chain links TRBV5-6 with TRBJ2-1; 11 nucleotides agree with TRBD2. Losses at the gene ends were 6 bases for V and 5 bases for J; bases not matched to a gene: 10. Per germline, CDR1 SGHDT and CDR2 YYEEEE. The CDR3 has 16 residues. CDR3 sequence: CASTIPLAGVNNEQFF. CDR3 nucleotide sequence: TGTGCCAGCACCATACCACTAGCGGGAGTAAACAATGAGCAGTTCTTC.

This clonotype was counted at least ten times. CDR3 nucleotides: TGTGCCATCAGCGGACTGAACACTGAAGCTTTCTTT. Amino acid sequence: CAISGLNTEAFF. This chain connects TRBV10-3 to TRBJ1-1; D is ambiguous. The CDR3 covers 12 residues. V lost 6 bases and J 0 bases, leaving 5 bases between the germline ends. Germline V gene lookup returns CDR1 ENHRY and CDR2 SYGVKD.

The chain couples TRBV24-1 to TRBJ2-6; 8 positions match TRBD1. CDR3 size: 15 residues. Germline V CDR1 and CDR2: KGHDR, SFDVKD. V lost 6 bases to trimming and J lost 2 bases; unmatched junction nucleotides: 2. CDR3 DNA: TGTGCCACCAGTTGGACAGGGACTGGGGCCAACGTCCTGACTTTC. As protein: CATSWTGTGANVLTF.

This clonotype was recorded many times. The V and J genes are TRBV19 and TRBJ1-1, with 9 bases matching TRBD1. The CDR3 totals 15 residues. Germline-derived CDR1 and CDR2 are LNHDA and SQIVND (reference sequence). The trim removed 1 base at V and 7 bases at J, leaving 7 bases unmatched. The CDR3 DNA sequence: TGTGCCAGTAGTATAGCCCGGACAGGGGTTGGTGAAGCTTTCTTT. Translation gives CASSIARTGVGEAFF.

This clonotype was detected many times. This chain uses TRBV11-3 with TRBJ1-1; the D is unclear. Germline V gene lookup returns CDR1 SGHNT and CDR2 YENEEA. Trimming shortened V by 2 bases and J by 5 bases, and 9 bases separated the two germline ends. The CDR3 is 13 residues long. CDR3 region: CASSLYRDTEAFF. The CDR3 DNA reads TGTGCCAGCAGCTTATACCGGGATACTGAAGCTTTCTTT.

The rearrangement uses TRBV24-1 and TRBJ1-5; the match to TRBD1 covers 8 bases. Trimming cost V 3 bases and J 5 bases; bases outside gene matches: 8. There are 16 residues in the CDR3. Germline V gene data show CDR1 as KGHDR and CDR2 as SFDVKD. The CDR3 loop is CATSDGTGGIYQPQHF. CDR3 DNA sequence: TGTGCCACCAGTGATGGTACAGGGGGAATTTATCAGCCCCAGCATTTT.